Listed below are T cell receptor beta chains from one sample, sequenced in a study of T-cell memory formation after mild COVID-19. TCRdb independently ran MiXCR on the 5' RACE reads; one entry per CDR3 protein. Of about 320,000 distinct CDR3 sequences in the sample, 13% to 15% were seen once. Sequenced material: PBMCs or a T cell subset sorted from them (not recorded which). The receptors were sampled from a young man who had mild COVID-19 (a few samples of this study predate the infection). Cell type and time point are not known. Both conserved end residues are part of each CDR3. A D gene is named only where the DNA matches it firmly. Only some rows state a clone size, as once, few, many or a class for expanded clones.

d_gene	v_gene	abundance	j_gene	CDR3nt	CDR3aa
TRBD1	TRBV7-2	-	TRBJ1-2	TGTGCCAGCACCCACCGGGACAGCTATAACGGCTACACCTTC	CASTHRDSYNGYTF
TRBD1	TRBV27	many	TRBJ2-2	TGTGCCAGCAGTTTATCACCACAGGGGACCGGGGAGCTGTTTTTT	CASSLSPQGTGELFF
-	TRBV9	few	TRBJ2-2	TGTGCCAGCAGCCCACCTGGGGGAGCGAACACCGGGGAGCTGTTTTTT	CASSPPGGANTGELFF
-	TRBV3-1	-	TRBJ1-5	TGTGCCAGCAGTCCACAGCTTAATCAGCCCCAGCATTTT	CASSPQLNQPQHF
-	TRBV19	few	TRBJ1-2	TGTGCCACCCGCCGGGAGGTGGGCTATGGCTACACCTTC	CATRREVGYGYTF
TRBD1	TRBV7-2	-	TRBJ2-3	TGTGCCAGCAGCTTCGACAGGGGGCGCTTCACAGATACGCAGTATTTT	CASSFDRGRFTDTQYF
-	TRBV7-9	-	TRBJ1-2	TGTGCCAGCAGCTCCACGCCAATTATGGGCTACACCTTC	CASSSTPIMGYTF
TRBD2	TRBV7-2	-	TRBJ2-1	TGTGCCAGCAGCTCCCTTCGCGGGGGGGCCCTTTTCTTC	CASSSLRGGALFF
-	TRBV5-6	-	TRBJ2-1	TGTGCCAGCAGCTTTGGGGGGGGCAACTCCTACAATGAGCAGTTCTTC	CASSFGGGNSYNEQFF
TRBD1	TRBV28	-	TRBJ1-3	TGTGCCAGCAGGGAAGTGACAGGGGGCTTATCAGGAAACACCATATATTTT	CASREVTGGLSGNTIYF
-	TRBV19	few	TRBJ1-1	TGTGGGTCAGCCCACTTCGGCAACACTGAAGCTTTCTTT	CGSAHFGNTEAFF
-	TRBV21-1	-	TRBJ2-2	TGTGCCAGCAGCATGGGATGGGGATACACCGGGGAGCTGTTTTTT	CASSMGWGYTGELFF
-	TRBV6-6	-	TRBJ2-2	TGTGCCAGCAATCGGGGGCCCAACACCGGGGAGCTGTTTTTT	CASNRGPNTGELFF
TRBD1	TRBV12-3/TRBV12-4	few	TRBJ2-2	TGTGCCAGCAGAGGGACAGGGCCGACCACCGGGGAGCTGTTTTTT	CASRGTGPTTGELFF
-	TRBV6-2/TRBV6-3	many	TRBJ2-4	TGTGCCAGCAGCCGCTTCACGGGGATTTCGAGGGCAGGGGACATTCAGTACTTC	CASSRFTGISRAGDIQYF
TRBD1	TRBV18	few	TRBJ1-2	TGTGCCAGCTCACCACCGGGGACAGATTATGGCTACACCTTC	CASSPPGTDYGYTF
-	TRBV20-1	-	TRBJ2-3	TGCAGTGCTAAGAGGGGGAGCACAGATACGCAGTATTTT	CSAKRGSTDTQYF
TRBD2	TRBV7-3	few	TRBJ2-3	TGTGCCAGCAGCTTAGGCGGGGGGCCCTATGGAGATACGCAGTATTTT	CASSLGGGPYGDTQYF
TRBD2	TRBV5-1	-	TRBJ2-1	TGCGCCAGCATGCTAGCGGGGGATCCCTACAATGAGCAGTTCTTC	CASMLAGDPYNEQFF
-	TRBV7-2	few	TRBJ2-7	TGTGCCAGCAGGGATAACCGAATCTTAGCGCAGTACTTC	CASRDNRILAQYF
TRBD1	TRBV29-1	-	TRBJ2-5	TGCAGCGCCACAGGGGGTTCAGAGACCCAGTACTTC	CSATGGSETQYF
-	TRBV4-1	-	TRBJ2-5	TGCGCCAGCAGCCAAGATCAATCCCCCTTAGGGGAGACCCAGTACTTC	CASSQDQSPLGETQYF
-	TRBV9	few	TRBJ2-2	TGTGCCAGCAGCGTAGAGGGGCTACCCGAACACCCCGGGGAGCTGTTTTTT	CASSVEGLPEHPGELFF
-	TRBV3-2	-	TRBJ2-3	TGTGCCAGCAGCCAAGTCTCCCGCCCGGGACTAGCGGGGGGTCCCCCTAGCACAGATACGCAGTATTTT	CASSQVSRPGLAGGPPSTDTQYF
-	TRBV6-1	few	TRBJ1-5	TGTGCCAGCAGTGAATCGGGGAGCAATCAGCCCCAGCATTTT	CASSESGSNQPQHF
TRBD2	TRBV2	-	TRBJ2-4	TGTGCCAGCAAGTGGAGACTAGCAAACATTCAGTACTTC	CASKWRLANIQYF
-	TRBV6-5	-	TRBJ2-1	TGTGCCAGCAGTTTTCGCGGGACATGGGGGGGTGAGCAGTTCTTC	CASSFRGTWGGEQFF
TRBD1	TRBV7-3	-	TRBJ1-2	TGTGCCAGCAGCTTAAACGTGTCTGTTTGGGGACAGGGGAAAGGGGGCTACACCTTC	CASSLNVSVWGQGKGGYTF
TRBD1	TRBV5-1	few	TRBJ2-1	TGCGCCAGCAGCCCCTCCCCGGGACAGGATGAGCAGTTCTTC	CASSPSPGQDEQFF
TRBD1	TRBV28	-	TRBJ2-3	TGTGCCAGCAGTTTCCCGGGACAGGAGGGAGATACGCAGTATTTT	CASSFPGQEGDTQYF
-	TRBV7-2	-	TRBJ2-5	TGTGCCAGCAGCTTTCAGGCCAGTCAAGAGACCCAGTACTTC	CASSFQASQETQYF
-	TRBV4-1	-	TRBJ1-1	TGCGCCAGCAGCCGGAGCCCCGGGGTGAACACTGAAGCTTTCTTT	CASSRSPGVNTEAFF
-	TRBV10-3	-	TRBJ1-2	TGTGCCATCAGCACTCTCGAGAGTGGATACTATGGCTACACCTTC	CAISTLESGYYGYTF
-	TRBV29-1	few	TRBJ2-3	TGCAGCGTTTCGACAGGAGACTCTAGCACAGATACGCAGTATTTT	CSVSTGDSSTDTQYF
-	TRBV4-2	few	TRBJ1-4	TGTGCCAGCAGCCAAGACCCTAATGAAAAACTGTTTTTT	CASSQDPNEKLFF
-	TRBV24-1	-	TRBJ2-5	TGTGCCACCGGTGAAGATCGGGGACTTCAAGAGACCCAGTACTTC	CATGEDRGLQETQYF
-	TRBV4-3	few	TRBJ2-3	TGCGCCAGCAGCCCCTCGGGGTGGTACACAGATACGCAGTATTTT	CASSPSGWYTDTQYF
-	TRBV4-3	many	TRBJ2-3	TGCGCCAGCAGCCAAGACTTCTGGGAACTTAACACAGATACGCAGTATTTT	CASSQDFWELNTDTQYF
TRBD1	TRBV5-1	few	TRBJ2-1	TGCGCCAGCAGCGCGGACAGGGCGGCCTACAATGAGCAGTTCTTC	CASSADRAAYNEQFF
-	TRBV7-2	many	TRBJ1-6	TGTGCCGTAGGGGCACAGTATTCACCCCTCCACTTT	CAVGAQYSPLHF
-	TRBV20-1	once	TRBJ1-5	TGCAGTGCTAGTCTCCGAGGAGATCAGCCCCAGCATTTT	CSASLRGDQPQHF
TRBD2	TRBV7-3	-	TRBJ2-5	TGTGCCAGCAGCTTAACGTCGGCTAGCGGGGTCCAAGAGACCCAGTACTTC	CASSLTSASGVQETQYF
-	TRBV7-9	-	TRBJ2-5	TGTGCCAGCAGGATGGGCGGCCAAGAGACCCAGTACTTC	CASRMGGQETQYF
-	TRBV19	-	TRBJ1-5	TGTGCCAGCGGGGGAGGGGAATATAGCAATCAGCCCCAGCATTTT	CASGGGEYSNQPQHF
-	TRBV24-1	few	TRBJ2-3	TGTGCCACCAGTGGTCCCGGGACTAGCACAGATACGCAGTATTTT	CATSGPGTSTDTQYF
TRBD1	TRBV10-3	few	TRBJ2-5	TGTGCCGTTGGGACAGGCCAAGAGACCCAGTACTTC	CAVGTGQETQYF
-	TRBV5-1	-	TRBJ1-3	TGCGCCAGCAGCGACGGCCCTATTGCTGGAAACACCATATATTTT	CASSDGPIAGNTIYF
-	TRBV25-1	many	TRBJ1-5	TGTGCCAGCCAGGGAAACAATCAGCCCCAGCATTTT	CASQGNNQPQHF